This T cell receptor beta chain was found in a study of blood T cell repertoires in COVID-19. Looking at the study overall: Some COVID-19 samples were acute and others convalescent; all came from the United States, Italy and Spain.

The table came from immunoSEQ multiplex PCR; TCRdb's copy has only in-frame clones and leaves some out. The sample lists 55,000 to 65,000 clones; approximately 80% were seen once. Sample: peripheral blood. The receptor was derived from a man in his fifties or sixties with acute or convalescent COVID-19.

The CDR3 DNA reads as TGTGCCAGTACCAGGGACAGAAATCAGCCCCAGCATTTT. Its protein product is CASTRDRNQPQHF. This chain connects TRBV19 to TRBJ1-5, with TRBD1 matching over 7 bases. CDR1 and CDR2 (germline): LNHDA, SQIVND (reference sequence). This CDR3 region has 13 residues. The ends lost 7 bases at V and 4 bases at J; junction bases unmatched: 4.